Listed below are T cell receptor beta chains from one sample, sequenced in a study of shared clonotypes between healthy human individuals. Here immunoSEQ multiplex PCR was the method, and the copy in TCRdb shows in-frame clones only, minus some. The table includes 450,000 or so clones, over 60% detected once. The sequencing input was PBMCs. Receptor source: a middle-aged woman in good health. Some clones in this sample may be carry-over from other donors' samples. CDR3s include the opening cysteine and the closing phenylalanine or tryptophan. A D gene is named only where the DNA matches it firmly. For some rows the clone size is stated as once, few or many, or as a class when expanded; others skip it.

-	-	TRBV30	TRBJ2-3	CAWSLIVASTDTQYF	TGTGCCTGGAGTTTAATTGTGGCAAGCACAGATACGCAGTATTTT
many	-	TRBV2	TRBJ2-7	CASTDEGYEQYF	TGTGCCAGCACCGATGAAGGCTACGAGCAGTACTTC
-	-	TRBV25-1	TRBJ2-2	CASSEIGLLTGELFF	TGTGCCAGCAGTGAAATCGGACTCCTCACCGGGGAGCTGTTTTTT
-	-	TRBV9	TRBJ2-7	CASSPVREHTSSYEQYF	TGTGCCAGCAGCCCCGTCCGAGAACACACAAGCTCCTACGAGCAGTACTTC
few	-	TRBV5-1	TRBJ2-6	CASSLETGRGSGANVLTF	TGCGCCAGCAGCTTGGAGACAGGAAGGGGCTCTGGGGCCAACGTCCTGACTTTC
few	TRBD1	TRBV15	TRBJ1-5	CATSRAGAGGSNQPQHF	TGTGCCACCAGCAGAGCAGGCGCAGGGGGTAGCAATCAGCCCCAGCATTTT
-	TRBD1	TRBV30	TRBJ1-4	CAWSPGTDVNEKLFF	TGTGCCTGGAGCCCCGGGACAGACGTAAATGAAAAACTGTTTTTT
-	-	TRBV6-1	TRBJ1-4	CASSDFAGDEKLFF	TGTGCCAGCAGTGATTTCGCAGGGGATGAAAAACTGTTTTTT
-	-	TRBV6-4	TRBJ2-1	CASSRHALNEQFF	TGTGCCAGCAGTAGACACGCCTTGAATGAGCAGTTCTTC
-	-	TRBV6-4	TRBJ1-1	CASSPDRLNTEAFF	TGTGCCAGCAGTCCGGACAGATTGAACACTGAAGCTTTCTTT
-	TRBD1	TRBV30	TRBJ1-5	CAWSRRDRVVQPQHF	TGTGCCTGGAGTAGAAGAGACAGGGTAGTTCAGCCCCAGCATTTT
few	TRBD1	TRBV18	TRBJ2-5	CASSPGTEETQYF	TGTGCCAGCTCACCAGGGACAGAAGAGACCCAGTACTTC
-	-	TRBV7-8	TRBJ2-2	CANLIRSGTSAGELFF	TGTGCCAACCTAATACGAAGCGGGACAAGCGCCGGGGAGCTGTTTTTT
once	-	TRBV9	TRBJ2-5	CASSVGGKETQYF	TGTGCCAGCAGCGTTGGCGGGAAAGAGACCCAGTACTTC
once	-	TRBV5-6	TRBJ1-5	CASSLGGIGQPQHF	TGTGCCAGCAGCTTGGGGGGAATCGGGCAGCCCCAGCATTTT
-	TRBD1	TRBV29-1	TRBJ1-5	CSVGDRNQPQHF	TGCAGCGTTGGGGACAGAAATCAGCCCCAGCATTTT
few	-	TRBV9	TRBJ2-5	CASSVGYQETQYF	TGTGCCAGCAGCGTCGGGTACCAAGAGACCCAGTACTTC
-	-	TRBV7-9	TRBJ1-2	CASSLSDYGYTF	TGTGCCAGCAGCTTAAGCGACTATGGCTACACCTTC
many	TRBD1	TRBV6-6	TRBJ2-2	CASSYGTGKGTGELFF	TGTGCCAGCAGTTACGGGACAGGGAAGGGCACCGGGGAGCTGTTTTTT
-	TRBD1	TRBV27	TRBJ1-6	CASSLSKHTGGAGNSPLHF	TGTGCCAGCAGTTTATCTAAACATACAGGGGGCGCGGGTAATTCACCCCTCCACTTT
-	TRBD1	TRBV4-3	TRBJ1-4	CASSQGPGQGASEKLFF	TGCGCCAGCAGCCAAGGGCCGGGACAGGGGGCGAGTGAAAAACTGTTTTTT
few	-	TRBV7-3	TRBJ2-1	CASGGSYNEQFF	TGTGCCTCCGGGGGATCCTACAATGAGCAGTTCTTC
-	-	TRBV11-2	TRBJ2-7	CASSPTPEVGEQYF	TGTGCCAGCAGCCCTACCCCTGAAGTGGGTGAGCAGTACTTC
-	-	TRBV4-1	TRBJ2-5	CASSYRAYQETQYF	TGCGCCAGCAGCTACAGGGCGTACCAAGAGACCCAGTACTTC
once	-	TRBV18	TRBJ2-2	CASSPWLNLETGELFF	TGTGCCAGCTCACCATGGCTTAACCTAGAGACCGGGGAGCTGTTTTTT
few	TRBD1	TRBV6-6	TRBJ1-5	CASSYDRGSGNQPQHF	TGTGCCAGCAGTTACGACAGGGGGTCAGGCAATCAGCCCCAGCATTTT
-	TRBD1	TRBV6-1	TRBJ2-2	CATRQGRTGELFF	TGTGCCACCCGACAGGGGAGGACCGGGGAGCTGTTTTTT
few	TRBD1	TRBV18	TRBJ2-7	CASSPRTGPYEQYF	TGTGCCAGCTCACCGCGGACAGGTCCCTACGAGCAGTACTTC